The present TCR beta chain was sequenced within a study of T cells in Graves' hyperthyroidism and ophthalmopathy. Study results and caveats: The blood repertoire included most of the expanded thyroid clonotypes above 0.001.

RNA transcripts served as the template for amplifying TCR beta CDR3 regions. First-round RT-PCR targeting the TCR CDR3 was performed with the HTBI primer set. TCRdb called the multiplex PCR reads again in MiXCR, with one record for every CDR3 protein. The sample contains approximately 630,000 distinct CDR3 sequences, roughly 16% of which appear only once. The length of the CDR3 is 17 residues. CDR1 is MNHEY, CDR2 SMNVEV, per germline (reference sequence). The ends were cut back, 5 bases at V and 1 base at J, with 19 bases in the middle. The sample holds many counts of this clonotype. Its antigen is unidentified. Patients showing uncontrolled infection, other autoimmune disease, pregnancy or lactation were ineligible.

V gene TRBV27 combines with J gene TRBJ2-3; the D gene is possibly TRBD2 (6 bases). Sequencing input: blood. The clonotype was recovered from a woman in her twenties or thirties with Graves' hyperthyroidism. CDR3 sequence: CASSPAYSWGGTDTQYF. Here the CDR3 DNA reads TGTGCCAGCAGTCCCGCCTACTCTTGGGGGGGCACAGATACGCAGTATTTT.